One and the same sample provided the 13 T cell receptor beta chains below, sequenced in a study of shared clonotypes between healthy human individuals. Data came from immunoSEQ multiplex PCR; TCRdb stores just in-frame clones and leaves some out. The sample consists of some 300,000 clones, around 79% of them appearing once. The sequenced sample was memory CD4+ T cells sorted from blood. Specified subset: CD45RA-negative fraction. The source is a man aged 25-45 years in good health.

J is TRBJ1-3 and V is TRBV11-2; D call uncertain. From germline, CDR1 is SGHAT and CDR2 FQNNGV. Between the trimmed V and J ends, which lost 3 bases and 0 bases, there was a span of 21 bases. The CDR3 length is 19 residues. DNA for the CDR3: TGTGCCAGCAGCTTTGTTCGTGCAGGCCAAGGCCACTCTGGAAACACCATATATTTT. Translating gives CASSFVRAGQGHSGNTIYF. Looking up the rest from reference TRBV11-2 and TRBJ1-3 gives the full variable domain: EAGVAQSPRYKIIEKRQSVAFWCNPISGHATLYWYQQILGQGPKLLIQFQNNGVVDDSQLPKDRFSAERLKGVDSTLKIQPAKLEDSAVYLCASSFVRAGQGHSGNTIYFGEGSWLTVV.

In this sample, this clone turned up a few times. V usage is TRBV5-5 and J usage is TRBJ2-1; possibly TRBD2 for D (5 bases). Trimming took 3 bases from V and 5 from J, leaving 21 bases between them. CDR3 length: 17 amino acids. Germline lookup yields CDR1 SGHKS and CDR2 YYEKEE (reference sequence). This CDR3 is CASSSRGDFTEDNEQFF. The DNA of the CDR3 is TGTGCCAGCAGCTCACGGGGAGATTTCACGGAAGACAATGAGCAGTTCTTC.

CDR3 protein: CASSAGSGQNYGYTF. CDR3 nucleotides: TGTGCCAGCAGCGCTGGTTCGGGTCAGAACTATGGCTACACCTTC. The J gene is TRBJ1-2, the V gene TRBV7-2; no definite D call. Trimming took off 5 bases at V and 2 bases at J, with 15 bases between the two ends. The CDR3 spans 15 residues. Germline-derived CDR1 and CDR2 are SGHTA and FQGNSA.

The V and J genes are TRBV7-3 and TRBJ2-1, with D possibly matching TRBD2 (5 bases). This CDR3 is 12 amino acids long. Trimming took 3 bases from V and 8 from J, leaving 8 bases between them. Germline loops: CDR1 SGHTA, CDR2 FQGTGA. CDR3 residues: CASSFNGDEQFF. The CDR3 nucleotides are TGTGCCAGCAGCTTTAACGGGGATGAGCAGTTCTTC.

This clone appeared a few times. CDR3 amino acids: CASSFLGRQGSSGNTIYF. The CDR3 bases are TGCGCCAGCAGCTTTTTAGGCCGCCAGGGGTCCTCTGGAAACACCATATATTTT. V gene TRBV5-1 combines with J gene TRBJ1-3, with D tentatively TRBD1 (6 bases). Germline V gene sequence: CDR1 SGHRS, CDR2 YFSETQ. The CDR3 is made up of 18 amino acids. Trimming pared 2 bases from V and 0 bases from J, leaving 18 bases between.

The J gene is TRBJ1-2, the V gene TRBV6-1, with TRBD1 matching 7 bases. CDR1 MNHNS and CDR2 SASEGT come from the germline V gene. The CDR3 has 12 amino acids. V trimming: 11 bases; J trimming: 4 bases; junction bases outside the gene matches: 7. CDR3 nucleotides: TGTGCCGGTGGACAGGTCGGCTATGGCTACACCTTC. This sequence encodes CAGGQVGYGYTF.

The chain joins TRBV5-1 to TRBJ1-2, with a weak D call TRBD1 (6 bases). V was trimmed by 4 bases and J by 5 bases, leaving 21 bases between them. Germline CDR1 SGHRS, CDR2 YFSETQ. The CDR3 totals 16 residues. The CDR3 sequence: CASSGTDSPALYGYTF. The CDR3 bases are TGCGCCAGCAGCGGGACGGACAGCCCGGCGCTGTATGGCTACACCTTC. Full variable domain (missing parts from reference TRBV5-1 and TRBJ1-2): KAGVTQTPRYLIKTRGQQVTLSCSPISGHRSVSWYQQTPGQGLQFLFEYFSETQRNKGNFPGRFSGRQFSNSRSEMNVSTLELGDSALYLCASSGTDSPALYGYTFGSGTRLTVV.

This clone was seen just once. The chain uses TRBV9 and TRBJ1-1; no clear D. CDR1 SGDLS and CDR2 YYNGEE come from the germline V gene. V lost 0 bases and J 4 bases, leaving 13 bases between the germline ends. This CDR3 is 15 amino acids long. For the CDR3, the DNA is TGTGCCAGCAGCGTAGACGGCCAGCGGGGCACTGAAGCTTTCTTT. It codes for CASSVDGQRGTEAFF.

This clone was counted between two and nine times. This rearrangement joins TRBV19 to TRBJ2-1; 12 bases align to TRBD2. In germline, CDR1 is LNHDA, CDR2 SQIVND (reference sequence). The CDR3 runs to 19 residues. The J segment lost 3 bases and the V segment lost 3 bases, leaving 12 bases of the junction unmatched. CDR3 sequence (DNA): TGTGCCAGTAGTATTTCCGGGACTAGCGGGTTGGCCCTCTACAATGAGCAGTTCTTC. Translated: CASSISGTSGLALYNEQFF.

The rearrangement joins TRBV6-1 to TRBJ1-1, with D unresolved. This CDR3 region has 15 residues. Between the trimmed V and J ends, which lost 2 bases and 0 bases, there was a span of 10 bases. CDR1 and CDR2 (germline): MNHNS, SASEGT. CDR3 amino acids: CASSELAAMNTEAFF. The CDR3 DNA follows: TGTGCCAGCAGTGAACTGGCGGCCATGAACACTGAAGCTTTCTTT.

This clone was observed a handful of times. At the DNA level, this CDR3 is encoded by other sequences in the same sample as well. The chain carries TRBV29-1 and TRBJ2-3; weak D call: TRBD2 (6 bases). The CDR3 runs 14 residues. Deletions cut 3 bases from V and 6 bases from J, with 16 bases between. The germline V gene encodes CDR1 SQVTM and CDR2 ANQGSEA. The chain's CDR3 is CSVEGGRGVDTQYF. CDR3 DNA: TGCAGCGTTGAGGGAGGCAGAGGGGTTGATACGCAGTATTTT.

This chain connects TRBV7-8 to TRBJ2-1, with no clear D. V was cut by 3 bases and J by 5 bases, with 2 bases left in between. Germline-derived CDR1 and CDR2 are SGHVS and FQNEAQ. The CDR3 runs 11 residues. Here the CDR3 DNA reads TGTGCCAGCAGCTTCCACAATGAGCAGTTCTTC. It translates to CASSFHNEQFF.

The V gene is TRBV6-1, the J gene TRBJ2-7, with 7 bases lining up with TRBD1. The CDR3 sequence is 16 residues long. Germline values: CDR1 MNHNS, CDR2 SASEGT. V was pared by 4 bases and J by 2 bases, with 11 bases of the junction left unmatched. The CDR3 nucleotides are TGTGCCAGCAGTGTTAGGACAGGAAGGAAAGCCTACGAGCAGTACTTC. This gives the protein CASSVRTGRKAYEQYF.